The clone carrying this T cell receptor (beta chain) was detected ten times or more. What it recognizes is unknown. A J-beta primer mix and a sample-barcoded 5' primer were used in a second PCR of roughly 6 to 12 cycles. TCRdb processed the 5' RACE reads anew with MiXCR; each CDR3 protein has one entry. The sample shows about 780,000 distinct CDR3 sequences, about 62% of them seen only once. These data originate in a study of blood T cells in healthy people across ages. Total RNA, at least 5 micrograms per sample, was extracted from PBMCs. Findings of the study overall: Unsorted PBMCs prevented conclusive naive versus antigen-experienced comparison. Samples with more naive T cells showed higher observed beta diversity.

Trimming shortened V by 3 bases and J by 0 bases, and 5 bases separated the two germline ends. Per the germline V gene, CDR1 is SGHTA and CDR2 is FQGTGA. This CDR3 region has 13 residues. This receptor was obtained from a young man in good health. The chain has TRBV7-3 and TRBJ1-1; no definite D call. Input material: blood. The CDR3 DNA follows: TGTGCCAGCAGCTTTTTCGTGAACACTGAAGCTTTCTTT. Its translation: CASSFFVNTEAFF.